What follows is one T cell receptor beta chain and its context. PCR employed 60 Vbeta and 13 Jbeta primers. The table came from immunoSEQ multiplex PCR; TCRdb's copy has only in-frame clones and leaves some out. The table has approximately 170,000 clones, 70% to 80% seen once. The CDR3 totals 13 residues. CDR1 MDHEN and CDR2 SYDVKM come from the germline V gene. V was trimmed by 7 bases and J by 6 bases, leaving 14 bases between them. The sample originates from a study of cytomegalovirus exposure and HLA in healthy donors. The chain uses TRBV28 and TRBJ2-3, with D unresolved. The TCR comes from a woman aged 40 to 49 in good health and CMV-seronegative. The sample comprised PBMCs. The CDR3 DNA sequence: TGTGCCAGCACCAAAAATCCAATGGATACGCAGTATTTT. Encoded protein: CASTKNPMDTQYF.